The 11 T cell receptor beta chains in this list originate from one sample, sequenced in a study of Ad26.COV2.S vaccination and SARS-CoV-2 variants. Described treatment: about 20 received Ad26.COV2.S at low or high dose, single or two shots; about 5 received placebo; per-sample allocation not given. Day 63 following the first vaccine or placebo injection was when the samples were taken. Measured with immunoSEQ multiplex PCR; TCRdb has only the in-frame clones, and not every one. The table shows about 680,000 clones, with more than 80% occurring only once. The sample here was peripheral blood, taken in a trial of Ad26.COV2.S vaccine versus placebo. These receptors originate from a person between 18 and 65 years old who received the Ad26.COV2.S COVID-19 vaccine or a placebo.

The rearrangement uses TRBV7-8 and TRBJ2-2; 11 nucleotides line up with TRBD1. This CDR3 is built from 17 residues. Germline CDR1 SGHVS, CDR2 FQNEAQ. Trimming cost V 5 bases and J 0 bases; bases outside gene matches: 5. The CDR3 spells CASSPWGQGANTGELFF. The CDR3 DNA follows: TGTGCCAGCAGCCCTTGGGGACAGGGGGCGAACACCGGGGAGCTGTTTTTT.

V usage is TRBV4-1 and J usage is TRBJ1-5, with 7 bases fitting TRBD1. This CDR3 has 18 residues. Germline CDR1 reads MGHRA; CDR2 reads YSYEKL. Trimming took 4 bases from V and 3 from J; bases not matched to a gene: 15. The CDR3 is CASSLFLPGQSDNQPQHF. The CDR3 DNA is TGCGCCAGCAGCCTATTCCTTCCGGGACAGAGCGACAATCAGCCCCAGCATTTT.

The V and J genes are TRBV5-5 and TRBJ2-1; 9 bases are shared with TRBD2. With V trimmed by 0 bases and J by 10 bases, 8 bases remained unmatched. Germline V gene sequence: CDR1 SGHKS, CDR2 YYEKEE (reference sequence). This CDR3 is built from 15 residues. CDR3 amino acids: CASSLEAGGGYEQFF. CDR3 sequence (DNA): TGTGCCAGCAGCTTGGAGGCGGGAGGGGGGTACGAGCAGTTCTTC.

The chain links TRBV19 to TRBJ2-3, with D perhaps TRBD1 or TRBD2 (5 bases each). Germline V gene data show CDR1 as LNHDA and CDR2 as SQIVND (reference sequence). Trimming shortened V by 4 bases and J by 9 bases, and 26 bases separated the two germline ends. There are 17 residues in the CDR3. CDR3: CASSTRGRTSEPGTQYF. Here the CDR3 DNA reads TGTGCCAGTAGTACCCGGGGTAGGACATCGGAGCCAGGGACGCAGTATTTT.

Points on this clone: Other DNA sequences in this specimen translate into the identical CDR3. This chain uses TRBV27 with TRBJ2-7; D not resolved. The V gene's germline CDR1 is MNHEY and CDR2 SMNVEV (reference sequence). This CDR3 is built from 13 residues. V was clipped by 2 bases and J by 2 bases, with 7 bases between them. The CDR3 region has the DNA TGTGCCAGCAGTTTAGACGGCCCCTACGAGCAGTACTTC. Its translation: CASSLDGPYEQYF.

The chain employs TRBV4-1 and TRBJ2-1, with D possibly TRBD2 on 6 matching bases. Germline V gives CDR1 MGHRA, CDR2 YSYEKL. CDR3 size: 16 residues. V lost 2 bases and J 4 bases, leaving 15 bases between the germline ends. For the CDR3, the DNA is TGCGCCAGCAGCCAAAAAAGCCTAGCGATGTACAATGAGCAGTTCTTC. Translated, it gives CASSQKSLAMYNEQFF.

This CDR3 is CAWTLLAGEYNEQFF. The CDR3 nucleotides are TGTGCCTGGACTTTACTAGCGGGAGAATACAATGAGCAGTTCTTC. The gene calls are TRBV30 and TRBJ2-1; 11 bases agree with TRBD2. Germline V lookup: CDR1 GTSNPN, CDR2 SVGIG (reference sequence). The V gene end was trimmed by 4 bases and the J gene end by 4 bases; junction bases not matched to a gene: 6. The CDR3 is 15 residues long.

The chain is built from TRBV7-9 and TRBJ2-7, with no clear D. Per germline, CDR1 SEHNR and CDR2 FQNEAQ (reference sequence). V dropped 7 bases and J dropped 3 bases, with 10 bases sitting between them. The CDR3 length is 12 residues. In DNA, the CDR3 is TGTGCCAGCACCCGACTTAACTACGAGCAGTACTTC. Encoded protein: CASTRLNYEQYF.

The chain combines TRBV5-1 with TRBJ2-3; 10 nucleotides agree with TRBD1. V gave up 7 bases and J gave up 2 bases; unmatched junction bases: 7. Germline CDR1 is SGHRS and CDR2 is YFSETQ. The CDR3 contains 15 residues. The CDR3 here is CASCPGQGSTDTQYF. The CDR3 DNA reads TGCGCCAGCTGCCCGGGACAGGGGTCCACAGATACGCAGTATTTT.

Comment on this clone: This sample includes further DNA sequences coding for the same CDR3. The J gene is TRBJ1-4, the V gene TRBV6-5; D remains ambiguous. The CDR3 runs 12 residues. Germline CDR1 reads MNHEY; CDR2 reads SVGAGI. Trimming removed 6 bases from V and 5 bases from J, with 7 bases in between. As DNA, the CDR3 is TGTGCCAGCAGCCGCGGAAATGAAAAACTGTTTTTT. Translating it yields CASSRGNEKLFF.

The chain uses TRBV16 and TRBJ2-7, with D possibly matching TRBD2 (5 bases). Germline V lookup: CDR1 KGHSY, CDR2 FQNENV. The CDR3 consists of 14 residues. Deletions cut 3 bases from V and 0 bases from J, with 9 bases between. In DNA form, the CDR3 reads TGTGCCAGCAGCCAGAGGGCAGTCTCCTACGAGCAGTACTTC. Encoded protein: CASSQRAVSYEQYF. Based on the CDR3 plus reference TRBV16 and TRBJ2-7, the full variable domain is GEEVAQTPKHLVRGEGQKAKLYCAPIKGHSYVFWYQQVLKNEFKFLISFQNENVFDETGMPKERFSAKCLPNSPCSLEIQATKLEDSAVYFCASSQRAVSYEQYFGPGTRLTVT.